This T cell receptor beta chain originates from a study of neurological immune-mediated disorders. Every sequencing run returned over 190 million TCR-beta sequences, which were derived from 15-18 subjects. TCRdb used MiXCR to reprocess the 5' RACE reads, holding one entry per CDR3 protein. The sample includes around 60,000 distinct CDR3 sequences, roughly 10% of them seen just once. The time point: longitudinal time-point 1 (baseline). The CDR3 runs to 12 residues. Germline V gives CDR1 MDHEN, CDR2 SYDVKM. Ten or more counts support this clonotype. The V gene is TRBV28, the J gene TRBJ2-1; 10 positions agree with TRBD2. Material for sequencing was PBMCs. The TCR originated in a male donor with HTLV-1-associated myelopathy (HAM/TSP). CDR3 coding DNA: TGTGTGAGCGGGGGGGCCTACAATGAGCAGTTCTTC. This sequence encodes CVSGGAYNEQFF.